This T cell receptor (beta chain) was sequenced during a study of blood T cell repertoires in COVID-19. Across the study: Symptom resolution, clearance, or two negative PCRs marked donors in Cohort 3 as recovered. The origin of the acute and convalescent COVID-19 samples was the United States, Italy and Spain.

The CDR3 consists of 12 residues. Per germline, CDR1 MDHEN and CDR2 SYDVKM. Trimming took off 2 bases at V and 4 bases at J, with 6 bases between the two ends. Repertoires were generated with immunoSEQ multiplex PCR, while TCRdb's copy carries only in-frame clones and drops some. The table has approximately 360,000 clones, 70% to 90% seen once. The V and J genes are TRBV28 and TRBJ2-7; D call uncertain. The receptor's source is a man aged 40-55 years in a cohort exposed to, infected with or recovered from COVID-19 (not recorded which). What was sequenced was PBMCs or T cells enriched from blood (not recorded which). Here the CDR3 reads CASSLLRYEQYF. CDR3 bases: TGTGCCAGCAGTTTACTCAGATACGAGCAGTACTTC.